The 13 T cell receptor beta chains reported below all come from one sample, sequenced in a study of blood T cells in healthy people across ages. A second 7 to 11 cycle PCR used barcoded and J-beta primers. TCRdb used MiXCR to reprocess the 5' RACE reads, holding one entry per CDR3 protein. The data show 380,000 or so distinct CDR3 sequences, 45% to 60% seen once. Sequencing was done on a sample of blood. The receptors here all came from a man in his sixties in good health.

This chain joins TRBV30 and TRBJ2-3; D is unresolved. The CDR3 length is 12 residues. CDR1 is GTSNPN, CDR2 SVGIG, per germline (reference sequence). V lost 3 bases, J lost 2 bases, and 6 bases lay in between. The CDR3 loop reads CAWRSLTDTQYF. In DNA form, the CDR3 reads TGTGCCTGGAGATCACTCACAGATACGCAGTATTTT.

The chain combines TRBV27 with TRBJ2-1; 9 nucleotides align to TRBD2. Germline CDR1 reads MNHEY; CDR2 reads SMNVEV (reference sequence). The J segment lost 10 bases and the V segment lost 5 bases, leaving 6 bases of the junction unmatched. The CDR3 sequence is 13 residues long. CDR3: CASSLTSGNEQFF. The CDR3 nucleotides are TGTGCCAGCAGTCTGACTAGCGGAAACGAGCAGTTCTTC.

For the CDR3, the DNA is TGTGCCAGCAGAGACCGACAGGGCACTCACGAGCAGTACTTC. Translation gives CASRDRQGTHEQYF. The chain is built from TRBV6-6 and TRBJ2-5; 7 bases align to TRBD1. Judging by the DNA end, TRBJ2-7 fits better; the J call may be wrong. Germline values: CDR1 MNHNY, CDR2 SVGAGI (reference sequence). The CDR3 extends over 14 amino acids.

V and J are TRBV29-1 and TRBJ2-7, with D possibly TRBD2 on 5 matching bases. The CDR3 length is 15 residues. Looked up from germline, CDR1 is SQVTM and CDR2 is ANQGSEA. Trimming left V 6 bases short and J 7 bases short, with 25 bases between. CDR3 in DNA: TGCAGCGTCACTGACAACAGCGGATTAAGGTTTGAGCAGTACTTC. This codes for CSVTDNSGLRFEQYF.

This clonotype was observed a single time. The chain employs TRBV30 and TRBJ2-3; 11 nucleotides line up with TRBD2. J was trimmed by 0 bases and V by 0 bases; bases with no gene match: 11. CDR1 is GTSNPN, CDR2 SVGIG, per germline (reference sequence). The CDR3 runs 19 residues. The CDR3 sequence: CAWSVEYRLAGPSTDTQYF. The CDR3 DNA reads TGTGCCTGGAGTGTAGAGTACCGACTAGCGGGGCCGAGCACAGATACGCAGTATTTT. Full variable domain (outside the CDR3, taken from reference TRBV30 and TRBJ2-3): SQTIHQWPATLVQPVGSPLSLECTVEGTSNPNLYWYRQAAGRGLQLLFYSVGIGQISSEVPQNLSASRPQDRQFILSSKKLLLSDSGFYLCAWSVEYRLAGPSTDTQYFGPGTRLTVL.

About this clonotype itself: This may stem from a read error, because a much larger clone lies one nucleotide away. The rearrangement uses TRBV6-6 and TRBJ2-1; 7 nucleotides line up with TRBD2. Matching the DNA end better, TRBJ2-7 makes the J call doubtful. The CDR3 is 14 residues long. Germline-derived CDR1 and CDR2 are MNHNY and SVGAGI (reference sequence). The CDR3 DNA sequence: TGTGCCAGCATGCTAGCGGCCTCCTACAATGAGCAGTACTTC. Protein sequence: CASMLAASYNEQYF.

The chain joins TRBV7-2 to TRBJ2-1; D unclear. Germline lookup yields CDR1 SGHTA and CDR2 FQGNSA. Trimming left V 7 bases short and J 5 bases short, with 9 bases between. The CDR3 is 12 amino acids. Written as DNA, the CDR3 is TGTGCCAGCAACGATCCGAACAATGAGCAGTTCTTC. Translating it yields CASNDPNNEQFF.

This clonotype was seen more than once but under ten times. The V gene is TRBV20-1, the J gene TRBJ2-4; either TRBD1 or TRBD2 may fit D (5 bases each). The DNA end is more similar to TRBJ2-7, so the J call may be wrong. Per the germline V gene, CDR1 is DFQATT and CDR2 is SNEGSKA (reference sequence). The CDR3 runs 15 residues. This chain's CDR3 is CSARDPRGPSYEQYF. Written as DNA, the CDR3 is TGCAGTGCTAGAGATCCCCGGGGACCCTCCTACGAGCAGTACTTC.

The V gene is TRBV28, the J gene TRBJ2-1; 9 bases agree with TRBD1. V shed 3 bases, J shed 6 bases, and the junction held 12 bases outside the gene matches. Germline V lookup: CDR1 MDHEN, CDR2 SYDVKM. The CDR3 is 17 amino acids. CDR3 DNA: TGTGCCAGCAGTTTTCCCTGGACAGGGGAGGGCGGCAATGAGCAGTTCTTC. Amino acids: CASSFPWTGEGGNEQFF.

This clonotype was counted between two and nine times. The V gene is TRBV4-3, the J gene TRBJ1-6, with a possible D match to TRBD1 (6 bases). This CDR3 has 16 amino acids. Germline-derived CDR1 and CDR2 are LGHNA and YSLEER. Trimming shortened V by 4 bases and J by 7 bases, and 17 bases separated the two germline ends. CDR3 DNA: TGCGCCAGCAGCCCGACGCCGGACAGCCTCAATTCACCCCTCCACTTT. This codes for CASSPTPDSLNSPLHF.

This clonotype occurred a few times. The rearrangement uses TRBV7-2 and TRBJ2-1; tentative D call: TRBD1 (6 bases). This CDR3 is built from 17 residues. The V gene lost 0 bases and the J gene lost 4 bases, with 16 bases spanning the gap. Germline V gives CDR1 SGHTA, CDR2 FQGNSA. CDR3 sequence reads: CASSLASAGVRYNEQFF. The CDR3 DNA is TGTGCCAGCAGCTTAGCCTCGGCAGGGGTACGGTACAATGAGCAGTTCTTC.

This clonotype turned up a few times. The chain is built from TRBV12-3 or TRBV12-4 and TRBJ2-1; D is unresolved. CDR3 size: 13 residues. Between the trimmed V and J ends, which lost 3 bases and 6 bases, there was a span of 9 bases. CDR3 amino acids: CASSLQGSNEQFF. CDR3 nucleotide sequence: TGTGCCAGCAGTTTGCAAGGATCCAATGAGCAGTTCTTC.

V gene TRBV6-6 combines with J gene TRBJ1-6; a weak D match, TRBD1 (6 bases). The CDR3 covers 16 residues. Deletions cut 5 bases from V and 5 bases from J, with 16 bases between. Germline V CDR1 and CDR2: MNHNY, SVGAGI (reference sequence). The chain's CDR3 is CASSQGGRTHNSPLHF. CDR3 DNA sequence: TGTGCCAGCAGTCAAGGGGGGCGGACCCATAATTCACCCCTCCACTTT.